This passage covers 12 T cell receptor beta chains from one sample sequenced in a study. Each CDR3 protein gets one entry after TCRdb re-called the 5' RACE reads with MiXCR. The data show 30,000 or so distinct CDR3 sequences, with roughly a quarter seen just once and approximately 2.4% held by the top ten. Treg sorting used a CD4+CD25+CD127-/low gate. Sequenced material: tumor-infiltrating Tregs sorted from the breast tumor. Every receptor here comes from a female donor with breast cancer.

As for this clonotype: At one end, the junction sequence differs from germline, possibly due to a read error. The rearrangement joins TRBV13 to TRBJ1-2; D might be TRBD1 (5 bases). This CDR3 is 13 amino acids long. Germline CDR1 is PRHDT and CDR2 is FYEKMQ (reference sequence). As DNA, the CDR3 is TGTGCCAGCAGCTCTCGGGGGATTGGAGGCTACACCTTT. It yields the protein CASSSRGIGGYTF.

With respect to this clonotype: A much larger clone sits a single nucleotide away, making a read error possible. V usage is TRBV12-3 or TRBV12-4 and J usage is TRBJ1-1; D not resolved. The CDR3 spans 10 residues. The DNA of the CDR3 is TGTGTCAGCAGCTCTGTTGAAGCTTTCTTT. Translated: CVSSSVEAFF.

The V gene is TRBV7-2, the J gene TRBJ2-5; D remains unclear. V was cut by 5 bases and J by 3 bases, with 28 bases left in between. CDR1 is SGHTA and CDR2 is FQGNSA in the germline V gene. This CDR3 region has 19 residues. The chain's CDR3 is CASSPRHLRTMVVKETQYF. CDR3 sequence (DNA): TGTGCCAGCAGCCCGAGACACCTCCGTACCATGGTAGTCAAAGAGACCCAGTACTTC. Based on the CDR3 plus reference TRBV7-2 and TRBJ2-5, the full variable domain is GAGVSQSPSNKVTEKGKDVELRCDPISGHTALYWYRQSLGQGLEFLIYFQGNSAPDKSGLPSDRFSAERTGGSVSTLTIQRTQQEDSAVYLCASSPRHLRTMVVKETQYFGPGTRLLVL.

This clonotype was counted ten times or more. The CDR3 bases are TGTGCCACCAGTCGAAGCGGGAGCCCCTCCTACAATGAGCAGTTCTTC. Protein: CATSRSGSPSYNEQFF. The V gene is TRBV24-1, the J gene TRBJ2-1; 8 nucleotides align to TRBD2. This CDR3 spans 16 amino acids. Trimming took 6 bases from V and 0 from J; bases not matched to a gene: 6. Germline CDR1 reads KGHDR; CDR2 reads SFDVKD.

This clonotype was detected a few times. The chain recombines TRBV10-3 with TRBJ1-1; D uncertain. The ends were cut back, 0 bases at V and 0 bases at J, with 8 bases in the middle. The germline gives CDR1 ENHRY, CDR2 SYGVKD. The CDR3 runs to 15 residues. Here the CDR3 reads CAISESADMNTEAFF. The CDR3 DNA follows: TGTGCCATCAGTGAGTCCGCAGACATGAACACTGAAGCTTTCTTT.

This clonotype was picked up a small number of times. V gene TRBV29-1 combines with J gene TRBJ2-1; TRBD2 matches at 11 bases. V lost 7 bases and J lost 8; bases outside the gene matches: 16. Germline V CDR1 and CDR2: SQVTM, ANQGSEA. CDR3 length: 16 residues. The CDR3 spells CSAGPRSGRVMDEQFF. The CDR3 DNA reads as TGCAGCGCTGGCCCGCGTAGCGGGAGGGTGATGGATGAGCAGTTCTTC.

In its sample, this clonotype was seen a few times. The chain uses TRBV7-2 and TRBJ2-5, with 9 bases that match TRBD1. The CDR3 totals 14 residues. V trimming: 1 base; J trimming: 7 bases; junction bases outside the gene matches: 4. Per the germline V gene, CDR1 is SGHTA and CDR2 is FQGNSA. CDR3 loop: CASSLGRQGGTQYF. The CDR3 DNA follows: TGTGCCAGCAGCTTAGGCCGACAGGGGGGGACCCAGTACTTC.

With respect to this clonotype: Being one base from a much bigger clone, this may be a read error. The chain joins TRBV5-5 to TRBJ1-2; D remains ambiguous. V lost 6 bases and J lost 2, with 20 bases in between. This CDR3 is 16 amino acids long. From germline, CDR1 is SGHKS and CDR2 YYEKEE (reference sequence). The CDR3 protein is CASNFRDPPSNYGYTF. Written as DNA, the CDR3 is TGTGCCAGCAACTTTCGAGACCCTCCTTCAAACTATGGCTACACCTTC.

This clonotype was counted many times. V and J are TRBV5-1 and TRBJ1-1, with D perhaps matching TRBD1 (6 bases). The CDR3 spans 13 residues. Germline assignment: CDR1 SGHRS and CDR2 YFSETQ. Trimming cost V 7 bases and J 1 base, with 11 bases left between them. The CDR3: CASAGGRNTEAFF. Written as DNA, the CDR3 is TGCGCCAGCGCCGGGGGCAGGAACACTGAAGCTTTCTTT.

The chain is built from TRBV20-1 and TRBJ2-1; a weak D match, TRBD1 (6 bases). CDR1 is DFQATT and CDR2 is SNEGSKA in the germline V gene (reference sequence). This CDR3 comprises 13 residues. The chain's CDR3 is CSAQGRTYNEQFF. The DNA of the CDR3 is TGCAGCGCACAGGGCCGGACCTACAATGAGCAGTTCTTC.

Many counts were recorded for this clonotype. The chain recombines TRBV7-8 with TRBJ2-3, with D possibly TRBD1 on 6 matching bases. Germline V gene lookup returns CDR1 SGHVS and CDR2 FQNEAQ. Between the trimmed V and J ends, which lost 2 bases and 9 bases, there was a span of 6 bases. This CDR3 is 11 amino acids long. This CDR3 is CASSLRGTQYF. CDR3 nucleotides: TGTGCCAGCAGCTTAAGGGGGACGCAGTATTTT. The full variable domain, in which reference TRBV7-8 and TRBJ2-3 provide the parts outside the CDR3, is GAGVSQSPRYKVAKRGQDVALRCDPISGHVSLFWYQQALGQGPEFLTYFQNEAQLDKSGLPSDRFFAERPEGSVSTLKIQRTQQEDSAVYLCASSLRGTQYFGPGTRLTVL.

This clonotype was counted a few times. This chain links TRBV7-3 with TRBJ1-1; maybe TRBD1 (5 bases). Trimming took 6 bases from V and 4 from J, leaving 12 bases between them. CDR1 is SGHTA and CDR2 is FQGTGA in the germline V gene. The CDR3 is 13 amino acids. Written as DNA, the CDR3 is TGTGCCAGCAGGCGGGACTCACTCACTGAAGCTTTCTTT. It codes for CASRRDSLTEAFF.